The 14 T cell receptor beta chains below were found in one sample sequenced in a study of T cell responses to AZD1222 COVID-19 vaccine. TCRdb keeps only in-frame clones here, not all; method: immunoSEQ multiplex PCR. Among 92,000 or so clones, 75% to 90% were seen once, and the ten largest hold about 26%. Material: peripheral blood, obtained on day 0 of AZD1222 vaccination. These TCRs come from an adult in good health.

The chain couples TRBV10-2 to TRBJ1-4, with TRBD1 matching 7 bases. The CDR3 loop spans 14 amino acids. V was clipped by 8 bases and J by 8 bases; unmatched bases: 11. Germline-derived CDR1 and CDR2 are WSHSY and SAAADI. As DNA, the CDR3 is TGCGCCAGCTCCCAGTGGGGACAGACGGAAAAACTGTTTTTT. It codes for CASSQWGQTEKLFF.

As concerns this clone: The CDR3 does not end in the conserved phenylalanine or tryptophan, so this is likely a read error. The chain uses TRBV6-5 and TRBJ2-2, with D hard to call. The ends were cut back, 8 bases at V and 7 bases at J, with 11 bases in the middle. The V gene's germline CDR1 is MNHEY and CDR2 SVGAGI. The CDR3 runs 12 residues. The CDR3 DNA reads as TGTGCCAGCGCTTTGGGTGACGGGGAGCTGTTTTCT. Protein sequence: CASALGDGELFS.

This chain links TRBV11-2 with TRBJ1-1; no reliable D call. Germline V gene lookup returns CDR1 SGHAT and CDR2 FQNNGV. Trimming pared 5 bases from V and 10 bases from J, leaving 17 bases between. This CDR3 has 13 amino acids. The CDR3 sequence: CASSAGLGGGAFF. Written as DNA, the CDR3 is TGTGCCAGCAGCGCGGGCCTGGGTGGTGGAGCTTTCTTT.

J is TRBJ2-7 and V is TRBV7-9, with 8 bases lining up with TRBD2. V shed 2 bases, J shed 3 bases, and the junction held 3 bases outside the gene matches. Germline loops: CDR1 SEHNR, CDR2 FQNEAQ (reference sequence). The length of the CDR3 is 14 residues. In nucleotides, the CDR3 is TGTGCCAGCAGCTTACGCGGGAGGAGCTACGAGCAGTACTTC. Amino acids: CASSLRGRSYEQYF.

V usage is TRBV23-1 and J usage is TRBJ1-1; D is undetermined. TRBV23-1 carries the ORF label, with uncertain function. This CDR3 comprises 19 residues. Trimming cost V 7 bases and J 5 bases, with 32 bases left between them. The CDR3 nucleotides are TGCGCCAGCAACCCACTCGATGTCGTCATTTTTACGGGCAGGACTGAAGCTTTCTTT. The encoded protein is CASNPLDVVIFTGRTEAFF.

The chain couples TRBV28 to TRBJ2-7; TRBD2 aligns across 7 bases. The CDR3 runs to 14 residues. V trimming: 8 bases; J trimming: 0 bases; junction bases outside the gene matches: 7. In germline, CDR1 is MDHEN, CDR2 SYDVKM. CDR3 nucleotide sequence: TGTGCCAGCCGTGTCGGGGGGAGCTCCTACGAGCAGTACTTC. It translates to CASRVGGSSYEQYF.

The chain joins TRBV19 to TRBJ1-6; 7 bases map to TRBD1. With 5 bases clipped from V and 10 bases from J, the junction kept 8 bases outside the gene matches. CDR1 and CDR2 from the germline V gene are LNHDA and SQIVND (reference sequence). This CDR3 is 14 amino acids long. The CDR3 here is CASSSAGGQSPLHF. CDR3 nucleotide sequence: TGTGCCAGTAGTTCGGCAGGGGGACAATCACCCCTCCACTTT. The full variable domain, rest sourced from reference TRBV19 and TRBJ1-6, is DGGITQSPKYLFRKEGQNVTLSCEQNLNHDAMYWYRQDPGQGLRLIYYSQIVNDFQKGDIAEGYSVSREKKESFPLTVTSAQKNPTAFYLCASSSAGGQSPLHFGNGTRLTVT.

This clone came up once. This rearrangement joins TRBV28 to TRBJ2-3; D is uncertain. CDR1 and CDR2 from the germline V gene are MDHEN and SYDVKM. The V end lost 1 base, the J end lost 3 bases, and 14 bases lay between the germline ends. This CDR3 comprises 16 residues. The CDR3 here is CASSLFVNSRTDTQYF. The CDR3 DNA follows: TGTGCCAGCAGTTTATTCGTTAACAGCCGAACAGATACGCAGTATTTT.

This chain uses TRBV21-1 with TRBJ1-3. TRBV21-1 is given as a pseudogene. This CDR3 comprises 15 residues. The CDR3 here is CASSKGGAGGNTIYF. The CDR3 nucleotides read TGTGCCAGCAGCAAAGGTGGGGCGGGTGGAAACACCATATATTTT.

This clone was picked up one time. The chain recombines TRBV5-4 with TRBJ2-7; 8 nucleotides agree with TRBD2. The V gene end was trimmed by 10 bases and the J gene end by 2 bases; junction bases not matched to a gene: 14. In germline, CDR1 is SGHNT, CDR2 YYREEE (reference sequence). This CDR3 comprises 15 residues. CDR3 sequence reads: CARFLAGHTTYEQYF. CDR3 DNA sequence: TGTGCCCGATTTCTAGCGGGCCATACTACCTACGAGCAGTACTTC.

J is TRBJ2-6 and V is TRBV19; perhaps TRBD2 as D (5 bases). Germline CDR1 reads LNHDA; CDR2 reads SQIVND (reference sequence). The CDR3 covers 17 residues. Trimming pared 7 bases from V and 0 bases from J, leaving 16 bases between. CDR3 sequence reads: CASTLWPGYSGANVLTF. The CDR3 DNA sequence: TGTGCCAGTACCTTATGGCCGGGGTACTCTGGGGCCAACGTCCTGACTTTC.

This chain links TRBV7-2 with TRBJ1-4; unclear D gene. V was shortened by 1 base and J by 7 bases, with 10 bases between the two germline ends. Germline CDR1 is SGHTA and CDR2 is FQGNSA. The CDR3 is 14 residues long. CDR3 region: CASSLVAGGEKLFF. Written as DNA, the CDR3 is TGTGCCAGCAGCTTAGTGGCTGGAGGTGAAAAACTGTTTTTT.

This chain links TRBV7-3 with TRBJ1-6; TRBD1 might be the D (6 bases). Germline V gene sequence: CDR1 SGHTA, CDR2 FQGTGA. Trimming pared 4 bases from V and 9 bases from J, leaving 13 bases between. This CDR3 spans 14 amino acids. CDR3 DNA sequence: TGTGCCAGCAGCTCCACAGGGAGAAGTTCACCCCTCCACTTT. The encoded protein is CASSSTGRSSPLHF.

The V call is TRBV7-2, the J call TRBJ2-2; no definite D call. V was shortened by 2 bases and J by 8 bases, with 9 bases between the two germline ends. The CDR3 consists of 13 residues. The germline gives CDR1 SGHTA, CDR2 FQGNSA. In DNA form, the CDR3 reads TGTGCCAGCAGCTTAACGTTCGCGGGGGAGCTGTTTTTT. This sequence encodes CASSLTFAGELFF.